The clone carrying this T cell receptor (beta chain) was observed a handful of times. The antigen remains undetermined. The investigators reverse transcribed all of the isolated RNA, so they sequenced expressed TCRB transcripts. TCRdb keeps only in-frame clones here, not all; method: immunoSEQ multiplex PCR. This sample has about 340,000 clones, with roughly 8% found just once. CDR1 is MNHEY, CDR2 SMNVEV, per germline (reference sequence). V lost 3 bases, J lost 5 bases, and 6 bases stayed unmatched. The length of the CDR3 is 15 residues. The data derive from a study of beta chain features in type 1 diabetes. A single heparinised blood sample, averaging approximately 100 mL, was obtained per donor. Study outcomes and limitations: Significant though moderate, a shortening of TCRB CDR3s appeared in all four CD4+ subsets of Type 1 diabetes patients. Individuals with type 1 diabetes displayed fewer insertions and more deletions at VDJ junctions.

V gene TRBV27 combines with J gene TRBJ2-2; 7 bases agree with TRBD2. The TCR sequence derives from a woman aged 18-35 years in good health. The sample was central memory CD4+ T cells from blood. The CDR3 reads CASSFRASGTGELFF. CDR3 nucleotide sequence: TGTGCCAGCAGTTTTAGGGCTAGCGGAACCGGGGAGCTGTTTTTT.